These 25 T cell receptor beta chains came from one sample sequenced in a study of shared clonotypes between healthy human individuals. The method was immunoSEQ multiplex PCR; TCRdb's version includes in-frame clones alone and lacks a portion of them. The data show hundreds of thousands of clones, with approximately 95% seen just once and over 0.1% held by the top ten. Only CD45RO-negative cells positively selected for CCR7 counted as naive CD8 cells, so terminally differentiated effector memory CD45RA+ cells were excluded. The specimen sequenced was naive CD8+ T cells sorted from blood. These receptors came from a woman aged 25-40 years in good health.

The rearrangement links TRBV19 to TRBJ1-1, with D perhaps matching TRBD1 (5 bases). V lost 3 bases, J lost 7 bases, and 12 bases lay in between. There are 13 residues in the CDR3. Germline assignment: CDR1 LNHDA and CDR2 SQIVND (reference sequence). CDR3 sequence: CASSILGDYEAFF. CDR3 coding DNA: TGTGCCAGTAGTATTTTGGGGGATTATGAAGCTTTCTTT.

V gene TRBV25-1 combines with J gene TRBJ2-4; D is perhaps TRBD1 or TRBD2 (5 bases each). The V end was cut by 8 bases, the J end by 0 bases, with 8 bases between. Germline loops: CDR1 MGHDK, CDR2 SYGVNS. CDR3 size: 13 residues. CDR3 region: CASGTVAKNIQYF. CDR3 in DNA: TGTGCCAGCGGGACGGTAGCCAAAAACATTCAGTACTTC.

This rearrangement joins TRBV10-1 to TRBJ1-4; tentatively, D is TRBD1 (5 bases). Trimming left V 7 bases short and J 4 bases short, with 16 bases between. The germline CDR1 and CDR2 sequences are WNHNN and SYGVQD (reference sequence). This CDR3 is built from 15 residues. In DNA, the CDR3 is TGCGCCAGCACGCCCCGGGGCCGGGGTAATGAAAAACTGTTTTTT. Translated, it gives CASTPRGRGNEKLFF.

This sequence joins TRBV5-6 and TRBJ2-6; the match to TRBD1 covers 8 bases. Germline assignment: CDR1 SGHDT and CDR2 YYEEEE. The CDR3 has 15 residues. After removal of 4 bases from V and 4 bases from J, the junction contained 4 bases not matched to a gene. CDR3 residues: CASSPTGDGANVLTF. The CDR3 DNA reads TGTGCCAGCAGCCCGACAGGGGACGGGGCCAACGTCCTGACTTTC.

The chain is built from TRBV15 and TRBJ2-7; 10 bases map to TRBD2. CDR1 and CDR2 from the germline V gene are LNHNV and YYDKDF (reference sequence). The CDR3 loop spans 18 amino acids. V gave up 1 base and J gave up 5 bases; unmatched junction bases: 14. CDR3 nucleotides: TGTGCCACCAGCAGAGTCATCTCCACGGCTAGCGGGAGCGACGAGCAGTACTTC. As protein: CATSRVISTASGSDEQYF.

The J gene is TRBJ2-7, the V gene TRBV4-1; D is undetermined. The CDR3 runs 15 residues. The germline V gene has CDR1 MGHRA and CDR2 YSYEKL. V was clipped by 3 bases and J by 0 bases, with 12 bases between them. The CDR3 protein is CASSQAPATSYEQYF. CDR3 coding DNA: TGCGCCAGCAGCCAGGCCCCTGCAACCTCCTACGAGCAGTACTTC.

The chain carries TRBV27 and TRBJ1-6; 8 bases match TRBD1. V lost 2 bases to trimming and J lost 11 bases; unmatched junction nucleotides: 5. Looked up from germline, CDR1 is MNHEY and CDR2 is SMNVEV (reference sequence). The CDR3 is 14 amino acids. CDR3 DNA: TGTGCCAGCAGTTTACAGGGGGCTGGGCCACCCCTCCACTTT. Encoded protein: CASSLQGAGPPLHF.

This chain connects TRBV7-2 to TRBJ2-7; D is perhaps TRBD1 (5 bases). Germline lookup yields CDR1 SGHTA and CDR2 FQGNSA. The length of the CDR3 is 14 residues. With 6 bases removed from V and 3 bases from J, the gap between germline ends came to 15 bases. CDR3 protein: CASSSGISFYEQYF. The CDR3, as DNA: TGTGCCAGCAGTTCAGGGATAAGCTTCTACGAGCAGTACTTC.

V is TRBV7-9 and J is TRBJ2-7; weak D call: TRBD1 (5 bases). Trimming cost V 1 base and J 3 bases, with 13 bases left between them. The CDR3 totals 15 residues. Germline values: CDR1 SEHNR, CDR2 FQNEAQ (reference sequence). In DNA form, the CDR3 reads TGTGCCAGCAGCTTAGAGGGCCAGGGCAGCTACGAGCAGTACTTC. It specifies CASSLEGQGSYEQYF.

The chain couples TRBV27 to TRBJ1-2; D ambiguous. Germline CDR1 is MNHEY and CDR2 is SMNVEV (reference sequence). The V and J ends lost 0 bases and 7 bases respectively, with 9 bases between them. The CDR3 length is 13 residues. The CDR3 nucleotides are TGTGCCAGCAGTTTATCTATATTATCTGGCTACACCTTC. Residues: CASSLSILSGYTF.

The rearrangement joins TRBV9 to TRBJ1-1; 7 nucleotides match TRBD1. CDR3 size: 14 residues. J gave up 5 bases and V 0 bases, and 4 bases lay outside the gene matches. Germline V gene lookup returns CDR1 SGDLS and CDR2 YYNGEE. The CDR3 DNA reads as TGTGCCAGCAGCGTAGTAGGGGGCAAGACTGAAGCTTTCTTT. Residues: CASSVVGGKTEAFF. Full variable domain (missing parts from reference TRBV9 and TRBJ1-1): DSGVTQTPKHLITATGQRVTLRCSPRSGDLSVYWYQQSLDQGLQFLIQYYNGEERAKGNILERFSAQQFPDLHSELNLSSLELGDSALYFCASSVVGGKTEAFFGQGTRLTVV.

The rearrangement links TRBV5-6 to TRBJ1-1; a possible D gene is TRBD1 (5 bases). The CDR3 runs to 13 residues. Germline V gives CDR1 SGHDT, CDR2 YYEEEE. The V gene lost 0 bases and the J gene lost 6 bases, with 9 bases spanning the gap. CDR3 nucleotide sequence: TGTGCCAGCAGCTTGGTACAGGCTCCTGAAGCTTTCTTT. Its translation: CASSLVQAPEAFF.

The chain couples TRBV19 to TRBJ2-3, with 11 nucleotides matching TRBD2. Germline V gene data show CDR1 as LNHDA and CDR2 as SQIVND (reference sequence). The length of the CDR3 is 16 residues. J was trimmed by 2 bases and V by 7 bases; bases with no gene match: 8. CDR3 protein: CASTTGTSGLTDTQYF. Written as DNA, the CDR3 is TGTGCCAGTACAACGGGGACTAGCGGTCTCACAGATACGCAGTATTTT.

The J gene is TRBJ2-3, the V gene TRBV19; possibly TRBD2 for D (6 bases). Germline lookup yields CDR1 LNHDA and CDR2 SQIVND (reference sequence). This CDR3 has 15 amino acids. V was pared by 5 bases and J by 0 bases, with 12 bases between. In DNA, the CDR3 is TGTGCCAGTAGTCGAGCCCTAGCGAGCACAGATACGCAGTATTTT. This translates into CASSRALASTDTQYF.

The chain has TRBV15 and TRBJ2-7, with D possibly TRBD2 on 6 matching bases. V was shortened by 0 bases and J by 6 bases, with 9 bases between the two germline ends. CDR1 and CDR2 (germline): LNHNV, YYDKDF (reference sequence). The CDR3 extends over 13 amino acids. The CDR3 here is CATSREAGSEQYF. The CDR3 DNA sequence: TGTGCCACCAGCAGAGAGGCGGGAAGCGAGCAGTACTTC.

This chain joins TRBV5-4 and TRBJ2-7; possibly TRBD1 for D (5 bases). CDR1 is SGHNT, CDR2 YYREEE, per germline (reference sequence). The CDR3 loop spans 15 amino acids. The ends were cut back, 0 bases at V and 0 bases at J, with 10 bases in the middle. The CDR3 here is CASSLEGVSSYEQYF. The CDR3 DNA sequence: TGTGCCAGCAGCTTGGAAGGGGTAAGCTCCTACGAGCAGTACTTC.

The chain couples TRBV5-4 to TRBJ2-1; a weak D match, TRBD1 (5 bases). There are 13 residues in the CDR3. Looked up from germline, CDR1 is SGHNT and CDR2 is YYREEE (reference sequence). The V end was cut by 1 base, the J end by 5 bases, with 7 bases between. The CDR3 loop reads CASSLQGNNEQFF. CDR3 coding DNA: TGTGCCAGCAGCTTGCAGGGAAACAATGAGCAGTTCTTC.

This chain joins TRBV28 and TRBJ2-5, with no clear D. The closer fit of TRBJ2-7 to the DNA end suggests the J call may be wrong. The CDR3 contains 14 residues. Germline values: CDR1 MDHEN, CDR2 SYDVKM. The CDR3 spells CASSLSEIAHEQYF. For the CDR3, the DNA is TGTGCCAGCAGTTTATCGGAAATAGCCCACGAGCAGTACTTC.

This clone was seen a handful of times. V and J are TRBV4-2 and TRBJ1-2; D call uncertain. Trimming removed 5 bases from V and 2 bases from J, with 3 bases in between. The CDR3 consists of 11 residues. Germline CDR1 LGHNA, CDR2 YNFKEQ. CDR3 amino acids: CASSTNYGYTF. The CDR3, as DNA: TGTGCCAGCAGCACGAACTATGGCTACACCTTC.

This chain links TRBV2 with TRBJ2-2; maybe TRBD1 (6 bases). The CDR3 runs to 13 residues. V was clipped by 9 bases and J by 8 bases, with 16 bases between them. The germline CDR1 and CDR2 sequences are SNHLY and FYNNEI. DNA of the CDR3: TGTGCCAGTGGAATGGGGGCTGGAGGGGAGCTGTTTTTT. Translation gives CASGMGAGGELFF.

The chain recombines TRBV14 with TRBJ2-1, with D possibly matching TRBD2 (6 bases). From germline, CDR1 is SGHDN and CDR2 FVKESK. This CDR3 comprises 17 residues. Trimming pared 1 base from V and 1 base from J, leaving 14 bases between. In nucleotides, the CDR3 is TGTGCCAGCAGCCAAGGCGCGGGATATAAATCCTACAATGAGCAGTTCTTC. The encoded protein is CASSQGAGYKSYNEQFF.

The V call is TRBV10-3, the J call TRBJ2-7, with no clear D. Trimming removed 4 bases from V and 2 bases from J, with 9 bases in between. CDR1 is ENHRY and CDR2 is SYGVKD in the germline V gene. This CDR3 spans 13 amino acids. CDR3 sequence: CAISVSNTYEQYF. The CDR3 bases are TGTGCCATCAGTGTGTCAAATACCTACGAGCAGTACTTC.

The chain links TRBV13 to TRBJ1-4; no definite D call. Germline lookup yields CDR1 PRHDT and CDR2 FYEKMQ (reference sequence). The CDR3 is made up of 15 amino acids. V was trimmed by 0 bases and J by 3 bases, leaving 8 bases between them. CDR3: CASSLGGSPNEKLFF. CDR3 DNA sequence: TGTGCCAGCAGCTTAGGGGGCTCCCCTAATGAAAAACTGTTTTTT.

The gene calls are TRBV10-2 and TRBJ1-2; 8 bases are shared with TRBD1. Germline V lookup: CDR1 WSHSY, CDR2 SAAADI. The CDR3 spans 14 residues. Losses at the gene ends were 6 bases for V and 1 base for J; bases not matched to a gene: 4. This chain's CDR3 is CASSWDRSNYGYTF. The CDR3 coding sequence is TGCGCCAGCAGCTGGGACAGGAGTAACTATGGCTACACCTTC.

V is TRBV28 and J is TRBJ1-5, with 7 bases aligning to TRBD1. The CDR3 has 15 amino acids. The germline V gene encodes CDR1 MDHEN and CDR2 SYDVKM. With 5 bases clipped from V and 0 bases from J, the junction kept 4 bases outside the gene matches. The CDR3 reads CASSRDSFSNQPQHF. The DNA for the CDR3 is TGTGCCAGCAGTCGGGACAGTTTTAGCAATCAGCCCCAGCATTTT.